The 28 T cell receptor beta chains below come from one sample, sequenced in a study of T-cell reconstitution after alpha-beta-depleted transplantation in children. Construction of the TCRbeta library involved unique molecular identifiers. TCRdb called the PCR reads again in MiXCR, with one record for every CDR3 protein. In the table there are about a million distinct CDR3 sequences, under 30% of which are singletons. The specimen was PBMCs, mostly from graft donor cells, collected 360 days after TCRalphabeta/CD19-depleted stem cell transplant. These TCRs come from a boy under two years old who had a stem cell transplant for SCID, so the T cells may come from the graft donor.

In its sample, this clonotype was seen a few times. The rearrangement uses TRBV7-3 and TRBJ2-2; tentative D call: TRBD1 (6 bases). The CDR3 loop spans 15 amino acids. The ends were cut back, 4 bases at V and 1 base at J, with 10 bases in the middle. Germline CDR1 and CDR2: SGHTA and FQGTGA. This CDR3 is CASSSDSWNTGELFF. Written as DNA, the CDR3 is TGTGCCAGCAGCTCGGACAGCTGGAACACCGGGGAGCTGTTTTTT.

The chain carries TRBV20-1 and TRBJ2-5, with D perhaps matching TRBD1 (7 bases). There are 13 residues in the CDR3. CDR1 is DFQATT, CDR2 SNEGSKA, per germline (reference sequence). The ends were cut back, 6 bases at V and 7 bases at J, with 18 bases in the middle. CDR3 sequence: CSATPQGGRTQYF. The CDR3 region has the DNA TGCAGTGCGACGCCTCAGGGGGGCCGGACCCAGTACTTC.

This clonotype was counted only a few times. The DNA for the CDR3 is TGTGCCAGCAGCTTATCGAGGATTTTGGACGAGCAGTACTTC. As protein: CASSLSRILDEQYF. The chain recombines TRBV7-9 with TRBJ2-7; the D is unclear. V gave up 2 bases and J gave up 5 bases, with 13 bases separating them. Germline V gene lookup returns CDR1 SEHNR and CDR2 FQNEAQ (reference sequence). The CDR3 is 14 residues long.

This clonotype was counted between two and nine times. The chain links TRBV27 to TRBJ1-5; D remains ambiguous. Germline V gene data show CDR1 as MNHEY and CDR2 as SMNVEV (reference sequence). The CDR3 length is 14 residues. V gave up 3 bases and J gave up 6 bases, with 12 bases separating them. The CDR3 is CASSFSQNAQPQHF. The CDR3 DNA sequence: TGTGCCAGCAGTTTTAGCCAAAATGCTCAGCCCCAGCATTTT.

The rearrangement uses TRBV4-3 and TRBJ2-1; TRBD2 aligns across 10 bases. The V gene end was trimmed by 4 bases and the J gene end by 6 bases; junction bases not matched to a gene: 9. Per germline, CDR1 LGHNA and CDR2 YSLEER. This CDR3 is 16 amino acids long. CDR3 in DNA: TGCGCCAGCAGCCGATATCCTAGCGGGGGCACCAATGAGCAGTTCTTC. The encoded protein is CASSRYPSGGTNEQFF.

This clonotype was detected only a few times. CDR3 in amino acids: CSVGRDRSDNEQFF. The DNA for the CDR3 is TGCAGCGTTGGACGAGACAGGTCCGACAATGAGCAGTTCTTC. This chain connects TRBV29-1 to TRBJ2-1, with a weak D call TRBD1 (6 bases). The germline V gene encodes CDR1 SQVTM and CDR2 ANQGSEA. This CDR3 has 14 amino acids. Trimming cost V 4 bases and J 5 bases, with 15 bases left between them.

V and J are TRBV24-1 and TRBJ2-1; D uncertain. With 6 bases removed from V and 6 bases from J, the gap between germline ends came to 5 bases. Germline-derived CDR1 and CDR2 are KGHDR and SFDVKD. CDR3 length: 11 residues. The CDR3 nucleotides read TGTGCCACCAGTATGGGCAATGAGCAGTTCTTC. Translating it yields CATSMGNEQFF.

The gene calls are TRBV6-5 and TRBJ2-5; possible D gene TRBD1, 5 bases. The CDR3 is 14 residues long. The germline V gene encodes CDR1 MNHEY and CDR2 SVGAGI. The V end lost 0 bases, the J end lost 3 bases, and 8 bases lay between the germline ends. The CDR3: CASSYSAGKETQYF. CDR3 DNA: TGTGCCAGCAGTTACTCGGCAGGGAAAGAGACCCAGTACTTC.

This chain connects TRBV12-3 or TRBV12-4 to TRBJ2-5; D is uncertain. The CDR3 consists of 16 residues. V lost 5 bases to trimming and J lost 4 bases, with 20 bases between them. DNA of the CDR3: TGTGCCAGCAGTCCCCTACAGCTACTTATGGGAGAGACCCAGTACTTC. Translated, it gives CASSPLQLLMGETQYF.

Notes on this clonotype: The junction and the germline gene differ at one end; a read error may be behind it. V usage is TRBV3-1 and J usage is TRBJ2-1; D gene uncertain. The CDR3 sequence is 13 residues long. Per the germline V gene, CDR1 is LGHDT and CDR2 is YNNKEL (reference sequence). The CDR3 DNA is TGTGCCAGCAGCAAAGATAGCCTAGGTGAGCAGTTCTTC. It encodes CASSKDSLGEQFF.

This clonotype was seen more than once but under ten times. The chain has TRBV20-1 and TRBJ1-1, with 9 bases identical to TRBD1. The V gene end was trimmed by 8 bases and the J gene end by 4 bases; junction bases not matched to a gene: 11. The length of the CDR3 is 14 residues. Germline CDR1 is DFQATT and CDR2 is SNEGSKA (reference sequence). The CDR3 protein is CSSLGQGMVTEAFF. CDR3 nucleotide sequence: TGCAGTTCATTAGGACAGGGGATGGTCACTGAAGCTTTCTTT.

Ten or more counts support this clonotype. The CDR3 coding sequence is TGTGCCACCAGTGAAGGCTACGAGCAGTACTTC. Translating gives CATSEGYEQYF. The gene calls are TRBV24-1 and TRBJ2-7, with D uncertain. Trimming removed 4 bases from V and 3 bases from J, with 3 bases in between. CDR1 KGHDR and CDR2 SFDVKD come from the germline V gene. This CDR3 spans 11 amino acids.

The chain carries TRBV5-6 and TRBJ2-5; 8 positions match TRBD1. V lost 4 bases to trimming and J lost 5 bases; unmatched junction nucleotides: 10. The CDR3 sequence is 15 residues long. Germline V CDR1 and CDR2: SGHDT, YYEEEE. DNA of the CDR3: TGTGCCAGCAGCACCCACAGGGGGGTCCGGGAGACCCAGTACTTC. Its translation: CASSTHRGVRETQYF.

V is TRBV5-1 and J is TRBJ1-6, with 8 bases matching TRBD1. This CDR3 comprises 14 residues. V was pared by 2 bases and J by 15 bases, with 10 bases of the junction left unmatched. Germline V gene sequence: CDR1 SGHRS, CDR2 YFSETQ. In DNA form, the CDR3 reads TGCGCCAGCAGCTTCCGTGGACAGGGAGAAGGCCTCCACTTT. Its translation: CASSFRGQGEGLHF.

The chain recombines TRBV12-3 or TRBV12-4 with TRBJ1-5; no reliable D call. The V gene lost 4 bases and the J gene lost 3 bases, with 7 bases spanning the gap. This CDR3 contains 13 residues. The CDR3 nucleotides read TGTGCCAGCAGTTATAGGGACAATCAGCCCCAGCATTTT. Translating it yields CASSYRDNQPQHF.

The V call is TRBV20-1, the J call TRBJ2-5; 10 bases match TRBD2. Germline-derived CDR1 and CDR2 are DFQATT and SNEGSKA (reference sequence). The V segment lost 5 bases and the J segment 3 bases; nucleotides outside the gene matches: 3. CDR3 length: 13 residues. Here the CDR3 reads CSAELAGEETQYF. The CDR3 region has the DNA TGCAGTGCTGAGCTAGCGGGGGAAGAGACCCAGTACTTC.

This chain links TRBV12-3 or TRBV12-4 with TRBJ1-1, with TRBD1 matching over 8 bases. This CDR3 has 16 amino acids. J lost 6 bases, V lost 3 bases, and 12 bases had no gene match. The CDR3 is CASSFSIKGTGAEAFF. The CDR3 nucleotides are TGTGCCAGCAGTTTTTCCATAAAGGGGACAGGCGCTGAAGCTTTCTTT.

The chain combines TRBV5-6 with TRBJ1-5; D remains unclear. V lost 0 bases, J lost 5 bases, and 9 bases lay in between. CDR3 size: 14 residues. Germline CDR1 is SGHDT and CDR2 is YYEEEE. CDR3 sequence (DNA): TGTGCCAGCAGCTTGGGTGCCCTGGATCAGCCCCAGCATTTT. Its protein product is CASSLGALDQPQHF.

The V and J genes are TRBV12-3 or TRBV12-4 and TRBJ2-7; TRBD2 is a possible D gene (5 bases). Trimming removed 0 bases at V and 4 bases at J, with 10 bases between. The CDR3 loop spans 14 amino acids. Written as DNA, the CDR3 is TGTGCCAGCAGTTTAGCGAGGGCCTCATACGAGCAGTACTTC. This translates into CASSLARASYEQYF.

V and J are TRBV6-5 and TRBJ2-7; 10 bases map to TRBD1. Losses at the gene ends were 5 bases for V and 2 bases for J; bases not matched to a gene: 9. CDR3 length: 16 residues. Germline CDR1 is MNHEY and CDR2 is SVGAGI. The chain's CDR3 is CASSVPRQGAPYEQYF. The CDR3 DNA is TGTGCCAGCAGTGTACCTCGACAGGGGGCCCCCTACGAGCAGTACTTC.

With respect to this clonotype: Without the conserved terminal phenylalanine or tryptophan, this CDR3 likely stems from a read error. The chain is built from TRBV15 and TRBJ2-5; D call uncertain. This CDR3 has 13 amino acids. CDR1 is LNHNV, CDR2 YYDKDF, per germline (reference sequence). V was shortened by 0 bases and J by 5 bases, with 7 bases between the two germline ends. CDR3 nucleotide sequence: TGTGCCACCAGCAGAGACTTCGGTGAGACCCAGTACTTA. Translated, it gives CATSRDFGETQYL.

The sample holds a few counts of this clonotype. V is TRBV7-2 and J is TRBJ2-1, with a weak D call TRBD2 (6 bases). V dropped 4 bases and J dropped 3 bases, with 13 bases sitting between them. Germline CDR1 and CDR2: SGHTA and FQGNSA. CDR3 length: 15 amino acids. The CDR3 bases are TGTGCCAGCAGCTGGGACTGGCGGGACTACAATGAGCAGTTCTTC. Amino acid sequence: CASSWDWRDYNEQFF.

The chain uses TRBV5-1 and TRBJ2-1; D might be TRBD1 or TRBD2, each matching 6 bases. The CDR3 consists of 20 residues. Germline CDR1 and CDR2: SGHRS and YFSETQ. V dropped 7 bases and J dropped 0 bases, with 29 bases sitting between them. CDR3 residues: CASRHAGQGPLRSSYNEQFF. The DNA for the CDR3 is TGCGCCAGCCGACATGCGGGGCAGGGGCCCCTCAGATCCTCCTACAATGAGCAGTTCTTC.

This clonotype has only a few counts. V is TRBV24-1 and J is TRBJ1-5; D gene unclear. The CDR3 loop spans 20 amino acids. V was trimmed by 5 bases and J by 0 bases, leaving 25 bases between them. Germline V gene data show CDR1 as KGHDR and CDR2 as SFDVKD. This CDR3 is CATSVPRALGWIYSNQPQHF. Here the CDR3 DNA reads TGTGCCACCAGTGTCCCAAGGGCTTTGGGCTGGATCTATAGCAATCAGCCCCAGCATTTT.

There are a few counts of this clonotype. This CDR3 is CASRGQPGGAYNEQFF. The DNA of the CDR3 is TGTGCCAGCAGAGGACAGCCAGGAGGGGCCTACAATGAGCAGTTCTTC. V and J are TRBV6-5 and TRBJ2-1, with D perhaps TRBD1 or TRBD2 (6 bases each). Germline CDR1 is MNHEY and CDR2 is SVGAGI. V was cut by 6 bases and J by 2 bases, with 17 bases left in between. This CDR3 spans 16 amino acids.

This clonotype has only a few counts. CDR3 DNA sequence: TGCGCCAGCAGCTTGCCCCTAGCGGGGGCCTACACAGATACGCAGTATTTT. Translated, it gives CASSLPLAGAYTDTQYF. The chain is built from TRBV5-1 and TRBJ2-3, with 10 nucleotides matching TRBD2. V dropped 1 base and J dropped 2; count of bases not matched to a gene: 7. The CDR3 sequence is 17 residues long. The germline V gene encodes CDR1 SGHRS and CDR2 YFSETQ.

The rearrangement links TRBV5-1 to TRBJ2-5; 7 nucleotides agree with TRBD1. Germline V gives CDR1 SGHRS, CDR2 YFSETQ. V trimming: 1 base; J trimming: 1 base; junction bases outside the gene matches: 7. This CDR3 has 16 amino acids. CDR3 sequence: CASSLSRDSLQETQYF. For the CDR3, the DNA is TGCGCCAGCAGCTTGAGCCGGGACAGCCTCCAAGAGACCCAGTACTTC.

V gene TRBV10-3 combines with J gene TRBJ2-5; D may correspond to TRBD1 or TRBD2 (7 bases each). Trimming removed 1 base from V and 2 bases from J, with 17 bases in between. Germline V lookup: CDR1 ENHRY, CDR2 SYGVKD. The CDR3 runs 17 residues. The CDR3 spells CAISEWEGTVPQETQYF. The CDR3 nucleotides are TGTGCCATCAGTGAGTGGGAGGGGACAGTACCTCAAGAGACCCAGTACTTC.